The 2 T cell receptor beta chains presented below share a single source sample, sequenced in a study of blood T cells in healthy people across ages. The authors ran a second PCR of about 6 to 11 cycles using a sample-barcoded 5' primer and a J-beta primer mix. TCRdb re-analysed the 5' RACE reads in MiXCR, keeping a single row per CDR3 protein. This table has 1,500,000 or so distinct CDR3 sequences, less than 45% appearing once. Sequenced sample: blood. The receptors here all came from a woman between 18 and 29 years old in good health.

This clonotype was seen more than once but under ten times. The V call is TRBV27, the J call TRBJ2-1, with D perhaps TRBD1 (6 bases). The germline CDR1 and CDR2 sequences are MNHEY and SMNVEV (reference sequence). Trimming took 6 bases from V and 6 from J, leaving 12 bases between them. The CDR3 loop spans 13 amino acids. CDR3 nucleotides: TGTGCCAGCAGCCAAACAGGGAGCAATGAGCAGTTCTTC. This encodes CASSQTGSNEQFF.

V usage is TRBV10-3 and J usage is TRBJ2-2; D not certain. Germline loops: CDR1 ENHRY, CDR2 SYGVKD. The CDR3 sequence is 12 residues long. V was clipped by 6 bases and J by 4 bases, with 6 bases between them. This chain's CDR3 is CAIRSATGELFF. CDR3 in DNA: TGTGCCATCAGAAGCGCCACCGGGGAGCTGTTTTTT.